This T cell receptor (beta chain) is drawn from a study of blood T cell repertoires in COVID-19. Turning to the study itself: The samples span acute and convalescent COVID-19 from the United States, Italy and Spain. Nucleic acid was either cDNA or gDNA, and it came from T cells, B-cell-depleted T cells, or PBMCs.

In the study's own analysis: The authors estimated nucleated cell counts from reference gene primer amplification. The protocol was immunoSEQ multiplex PCR, while the TCRdb copy is restricted to in-frame clones and leaves out a portion. The V and J calls and clone size were taken over from that table, and D and trimming were inferred from the DNA. The sample consists of around 250,000 clones, roughly 85% of them appearing once. This CDR3 has 13 amino acids. From germline, CDR1 is SGHTA and CDR2 FQGNSA. V shed 1 base and J shed 8 bases, with 11 bases lying between them. The TCR comes from a woman under 30 with acute or convalescent COVID-19. The chain couples TRBV7-2 to TRBJ1-2; TRBD1 is a possible D gene (5 bases). The sequenced sample consisted of peripheral blood. The CDR3 here is CASSLGGGTGYTF. CDR3 nucleotides: TGTGCCAGCAGCTTAGGAGGAGGGACCGGCTACACCTTC.